This is a list of T cell receptor beta chains from one sample in a study of cytomegalovirus exposure and HLA in healthy donors. The method was immunoSEQ multiplex PCR; TCRdb's version includes in-frame clones alone and lacks a portion of them. The repertoire has 150,000 to 200,000 clones, roughly 80% of them found once; the top ten carry under 2.5%. Sequencing input: PBMCs. Source of these receptors: a man between 50 and 59 years old in good health and CMV-seropositive. Both conserved end residues are part of each CDR3. D genes are given only for firm matches. A clone size is listed for some rows: how often the clone was seen (once, few, many), or a class if it is expanded.

size: .; D: .; J: TRBJ2-3; V: TRBV5-1; CDR3: CASSLALGRGTDTQYF; DNA: TGCGCCAGCAGCTTGGCCCTGGGCAGGGGCACAGATACGCAGTATTTT
size: .; D: .; J: TRBJ2-7; V: TRBV7-9; CDR3: CASSLAGAGSYEQYF; DNA: TGTGCCAGCAGCTTAGCGGGGGCAGGTAGCTACGAGCAGTACTTC
size: .; D: .; J: TRBJ2-3; V: TRBV5-6; CDR3: CASSFERVGTDTQYF; DNA: TGTGCCAGCAGCTTCGAACGGGTAGGCACAGATACGCAGTATTTT
size: .; D: TRBD1; J: TRBJ1-5; V: TRBV10-3; CDR3: CAISRDRSNQPQHF; DNA: TGTGCCATCAGCCGGGACAGGTCTAATCAGCCCCAGCATTTT
size: .; D: .; J: TRBJ2-5; V: TRBV5-6; CDR3: CASSLPGSSHQEAQYF; DNA: TGTGCCAGCAGCTTGCCGGGGAGCTCCCACCAAGAGGCCCAGTACTTC
size: .; D: TRBD1; J: TRBJ2-7; V: TRBV5-1; CDR3: CASSPPGQGLYYEQYF; DNA: TGCGCCAGCAGCCCCCCGGGACAGGGATTATACTACGAGCAGTACTTC
size: .; D: TRBD1; J: TRBJ1-1; V: TRBV5-4; CDR3: CASSLPGTGGRTEAFF; DNA: TGTGCCAGCAGCTTGCCCGGGACAGGGGGACGAACTGAAGCTTTCTTT
size: .; D: .; J: TRBJ1-1; V: TRBV28; CDR3: CASSLSVNTEAFF; DNA: TGTGCCAGCAGCCTCTCAGTGAACACTGAAGCTTTCTTT
size: .; D: .; J: TRBJ2-1; V: TRBV7-2; CDR3: CASSSQPGGVNEQFF; DNA: TGTGCCAGCAGCTCACAACCCGGAGGAGTAAATGAGCAGTTCTTC
size: .; D: .; J: TRBJ1-3; V: TRBV6-1; CDR3: CASSENTGNTIYF; DNA: TGTGCCAGCAGTGAAAACACCGGAAACACCATATATTTT
size: .; D: .; J: TRBJ1-1; V: TRBV21-1; CDR3: CASSSSGVNTEAFF; DNA: TGTGCCAGCAGCTCCTCGGGGGTTAACACTGAAGCTTTCTTT
size: .; D: TRBD1; J: TRBJ1-5; V: TRBV4-3; CDR3: CASSQGQGWNQPQHF; DNA: TGCGCCAGCAGCCAAGGACAGGGGTGGAATCAGCCCCAGCATTTT
size: .; D: TRBD1; J: TRBJ1-1; V: TRBV27; CDR3: CASSFATGGGTEAFF; DNA: TGTGCCAGCAGTTTCGCGACAGGGGGAGGGACTGAAGCTTTCTTT
size: .; D: TRBD1; J: TRBJ2-7; V: TRBV29-1; CDR3: CSVERPQGHFGEQYF; DNA: TGCAGCGTTGAGCGACCACAGGGGCATTTCGGGGAGCAGTACTTC
size: .; D: TRBD2; J: TRBJ2-1; V: TRBV7-9; CDR3: CASSVPGTSGGADEQFF; DNA: TGTGCCAGCAGCGTCCCCGGGACTAGCGGGGGGGCAGATGAGCAGTTCTTC
size: .; D: .; J: TRBJ2-7; V: TRBV18; CDR3: CASSPPDSLHSYEQYF; DNA: TGTGCCAGCTCACCACCGGACAGTCTTCACTCCTACGAGCAGTACTTC
size: .; D: TRBD2; J: TRBJ2-1; V: TRBV5-4; CDR3: CASSSTSGGDNEQFF; DNA: TGTGCCAGCAGCTCGACTAGCGGGGGGGACAATGAGCAGTTCTTC
size: .; D: .; J: TRBJ2-6; V: TRBV7-6; CDR3: CASSLDPSHSGANVLTF; DNA: TGTGCCAGCAGCCTAGATCCATCCCACTCTGGGGCCAACGTCCTGACTTTC
size: .; D: .; J: TRBJ1-1; V: TRBV27; CDR3: CASSLFPRNTEAFF; DNA: TGTGCCAGCAGTTTATTCCCCAGGAACACTGAAGCTTTCTTT
size: .; D: .; J: TRBJ2-5; V: TRBV9; CDR3: CASSVSRVQETQYF; DNA: TGTGCCAGCAGCGTAAGTCGGGTCCAAGAGACCCAGTACTTC
size: .; D: TRBD1; J: TRBJ2-7; V: TRBV29-1; CDR3: CSARVPGQLTYEQYF; DNA: TGCAGCGCCCGGGTGCCGGGACAGTTAACCTACGAGCAGTACTTC
size: few; D: .; J: TRBJ2-5; V: TRBV18; CDR3: CASSPPSRAETQYF; DNA: TGTGCCAGCTCACCACCGTCCAGGGCCGAGACCCAGTACTTC
size: .; D: TRBD2; J: TRBJ2-5; V: TRBV11-2; CDR3: CASSGLAGGPGETQYF; DNA: TGTGCCAGCAGCGGCCTAGCGGGGGGGCCAGGGGAGACCCAGTACTTC
size: few; D: TRBD1; J: TRBJ2-7; V: TRBV4-2; CDR3: CASSQELGQGAYEQYF; DNA: TGTGCCAGCAGCCAAGAATTGGGCCAGGGGGCCTACGAGCAGTACTTC
size: .; D: TRBD1; J: TRBJ2-5; V: TRBV19; CDR3: CASSIAGTGIVAQYF; DNA: TGTGCCAGTAGTATAGCTGGGACAGGGATAGTGGCCCAGTACTTC
size: .; D: .; J: TRBJ1-5; V: TRBV6-1; CDR3: CASSARGPGHLNQPQHF; DNA: TGTGCCAGCAGTGCGCGGGGGCCGGGACACCTCAATCAGCCCCAGCATTTT
size: .; D: TRBD2; J: TRBJ2-1; V: TRBV19; CDR3: CASSIDGRGGPNEQFF; DNA: TGTGCCAGTAGTATAGACGGGCGGGGGGGCCCAAATGAGCAGTTCTTC
size: few; D: .; J: TRBJ2-2; V: TRBV28; CDR3: CASSLGGGDNTGELFF; DNA: TGTGCCAGCAGTTTGGGAGGAGGGGATAACACCGGGGAGCTGTTTTTT
size: few; D: TRBD1; J: TRBJ2-3; V: TRBV5-4; CDR3: CASSLTGGLTQYF; DNA: TGTGCCAGCAGCTTGACAGGGGGCCTTACGCAGTATTTT
size: .; D: .; J: TRBJ1-2; V: TRBV6-5; CDR3: CASSSQGRGGYTF; DNA: TGTGCCAGCAGTTCCCAGGGGAGAGGTGGCTACACCTTC
size: .; D: TRBD2; J: TRBJ2-5; V: TRBV29-1; CDR3: CSAARTSGGAETQYF; DNA: TGCAGCGCAGCGCGGACTAGCGGGGGGGCAGAGACCCAGTACTTC